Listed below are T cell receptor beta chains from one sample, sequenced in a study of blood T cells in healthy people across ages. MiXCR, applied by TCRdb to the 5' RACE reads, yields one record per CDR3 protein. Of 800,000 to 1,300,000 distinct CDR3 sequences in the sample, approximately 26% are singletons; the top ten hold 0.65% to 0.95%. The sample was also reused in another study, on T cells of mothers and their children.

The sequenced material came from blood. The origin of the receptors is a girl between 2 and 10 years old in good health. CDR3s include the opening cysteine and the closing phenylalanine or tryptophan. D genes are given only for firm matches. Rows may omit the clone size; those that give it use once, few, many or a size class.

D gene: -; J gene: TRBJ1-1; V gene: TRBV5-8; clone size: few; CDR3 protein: CASSLTGVPEAFF; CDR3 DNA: TGTGCCAGCAGCTTGACGGGGGTTCCCGAAGCTTTCTTT
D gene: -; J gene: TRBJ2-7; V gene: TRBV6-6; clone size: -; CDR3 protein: CASSYPLDSLSYEQYF; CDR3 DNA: TGTGCCAGCAGTTACCCCTTGGACAGTCTGAGTTACGAGCAGTACTTC
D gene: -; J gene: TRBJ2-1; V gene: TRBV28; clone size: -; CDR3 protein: CASSLSKSYNEQFF; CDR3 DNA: TGTGCCAGCAGTTTATCCAAATCCTACAATGAGCAGTTCTTC
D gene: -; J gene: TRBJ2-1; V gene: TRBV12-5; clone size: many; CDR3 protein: CASASPSVYNEQFF; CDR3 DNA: TGTGCTAGCGCTTCCCCAAGCGTTTACAATGAGCAGTTCTTC
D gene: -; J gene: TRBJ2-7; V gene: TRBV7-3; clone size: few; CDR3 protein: CASSSGNTDEQYF; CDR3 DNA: TGTGCCAGCAGCTCGGGGAACACAGACGAGCAGTACTTC
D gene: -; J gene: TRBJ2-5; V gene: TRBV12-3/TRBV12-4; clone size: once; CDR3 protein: CASSLKFSTRNQYF; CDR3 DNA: TGTGCCAGCAGTTTAAAGTTTTCCACACGTAACCAGTACTTC
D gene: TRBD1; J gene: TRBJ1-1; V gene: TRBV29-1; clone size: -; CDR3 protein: CSATGGEDTEAFF; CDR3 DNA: TGCAGCGCCACAGGGGGCGAAGACACTGAAGCTTTCTTT
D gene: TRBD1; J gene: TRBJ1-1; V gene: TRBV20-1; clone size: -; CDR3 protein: CSARDRRAGGNTEAFF; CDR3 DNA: TGCAGTGCTAGAGATCGGCGCGCAGGGGGCAACACTGAAGCTTTCTTT
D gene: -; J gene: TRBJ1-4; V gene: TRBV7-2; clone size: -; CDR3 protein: CASSLQGTSTNEKLFF; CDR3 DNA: TGTGCCAGCAGCTTACAGGGAACCTCAACTAATGAAAAACTGTTTTTT
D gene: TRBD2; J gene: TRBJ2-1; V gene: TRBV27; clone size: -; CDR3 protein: CASSPETGLAEQFF; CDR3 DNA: TGTGCCAGCAGCCCAGAGACGGGACTAGCTGAGCAGTTCTTC
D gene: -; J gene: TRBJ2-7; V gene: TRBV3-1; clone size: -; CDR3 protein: CASSQDRGPLGEQYF; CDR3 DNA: TGTGCCAGCAGCCAAGATCGGGGGCCTCTCGGCGAGCAGTACTTC
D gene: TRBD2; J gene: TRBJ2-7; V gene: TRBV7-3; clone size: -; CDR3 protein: CASSLDGGGPLSEQYF; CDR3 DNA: TGTGCCAGCAGCTTAGACGGGGGAGGGCCACTCTCCGAGCAGTACTTC
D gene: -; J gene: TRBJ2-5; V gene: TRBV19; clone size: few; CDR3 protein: CVTRGGYGEQYF; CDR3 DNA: TGTGTGACGCGCGGAGGTTACGGTGAGCAGTACTTC
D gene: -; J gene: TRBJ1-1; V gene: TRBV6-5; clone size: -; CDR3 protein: CASRWLSGADTEAFF; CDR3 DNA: TGTGCCAGCAGGTGGCTCTCAGGGGCGGACACTGAAGCTTTCTTT
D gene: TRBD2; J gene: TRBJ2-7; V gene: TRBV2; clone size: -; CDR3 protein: CAGSEPSGSSYEQYF; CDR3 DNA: TGTGCCGGCAGTGAACCGAGCGGGAGTTCCTACGAGCAGTACTTC
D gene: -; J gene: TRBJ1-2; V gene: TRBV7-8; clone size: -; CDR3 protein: CASSHLGGNYGYTF; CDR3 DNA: TGTGCCAGCAGCCACCTGGGCGGTAACTATGGCTACACCTTC
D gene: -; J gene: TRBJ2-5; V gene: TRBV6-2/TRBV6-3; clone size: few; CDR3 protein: CASSRNGGSLQETQYF; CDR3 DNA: TGTGCCAGCAGTCGAAACGGGGGTTCCCTTCAAGAGACCCAGTACTTC
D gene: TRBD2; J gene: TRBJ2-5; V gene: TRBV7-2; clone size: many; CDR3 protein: CASSPIAGGRETQYF; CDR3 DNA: TGTGCCAGCAGCCCTATAGCGGGGGGGCGGGAGACCCAGTACTTC
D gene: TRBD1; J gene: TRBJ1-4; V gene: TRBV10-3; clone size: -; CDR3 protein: CAISDTGATNEKLFF; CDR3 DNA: TGTGCCATCAGTGACACAGGGGCAACTAATGAAAAACTGTTTTTT
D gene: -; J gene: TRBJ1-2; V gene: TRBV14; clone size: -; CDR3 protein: CASSSPSREGNYGYTF; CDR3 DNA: TGTGCCAGCAGCTCCCCATCCAGAGAAGGGAACTATGGCTACACCTTC
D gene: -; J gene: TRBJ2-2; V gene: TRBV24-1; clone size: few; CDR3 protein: CATSEVRGGELFF; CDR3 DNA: TGTGCCACCAGTGAGGTCAGGGGCGGGGAGCTGTTTTTT
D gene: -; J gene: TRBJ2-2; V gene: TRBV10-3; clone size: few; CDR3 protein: CAIRLDSLSGELFF; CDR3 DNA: TGTGCCATCAGATTGGACAGCCTCTCCGGGGAGCTGTTTTTT
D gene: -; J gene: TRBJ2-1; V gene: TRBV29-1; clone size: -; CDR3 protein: CSVCSPADIHNEQFF; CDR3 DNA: TGCAGCGTTTGTTCCCCAGCGGACATCCACAATGAGCAGTTCTTC